A selection of T cell receptor beta chains follows, all from one sample in a study of cytomegalovirus exposure and HLA in healthy donors. TCRdb keeps only in-frame clones here, not all; method: immunoSEQ multiplex PCR. The profile shows around 220,000 clones, about 70% of them singletons. The specimen was PBMCs. Receptors originate from a woman aged 30 to 39 in good health and CMV-seronegative. Both conserved end residues are part of each CDR3. D genes are given only for firm matches. Some rows mark clone size as missing; the rest say once, few, many or name a class of expanded clone.

J,V,size,length,D,DNA,CDR3
TRBJ2-1,TRBV6-5,-,15,TRBD2,TGTGCCAGCAGCGCCGGCACTAGCGGGGGTGGTGAGCAGTTCTTC,CASSAGTSGGGEQFF
TRBJ2-4,TRBV7-9,-,14,-,TGTTCCAGCAGCTTAGAAGAGACTCTAAACATTCAGTACTTC,CSSSLEETLNIQYF
TRBJ2-1,TRBV30,few,13,-,TGTGCCTGCCGTGAGAATCCCTACAATGAGCAGTTCTTC,CACRENPYNEQFF
TRBJ1-3,TRBV27,-,15,-,TGTGCCAGCAGTTTTACAGGGTTAGCTGGAAACACCATATATTTT,CASSFTGLAGNTIYF
TRBJ2-1,TRBV7-2,-,15,TRBD2,TGTGCCAGCAGCTTCCTAGCGGGAGTGTACAATGAGCAGTTCTTC,CASSFLAGVYNEQFF
TRBJ2-2,TRBV6-1,-,15,TRBD2,TGTGCCAGCAGTGATCCGGGACTAGCGGCCGGGGAGCTGTTTTTT,CASSDPGLAAGELFF
TRBJ1-1,TRBV21-1,-,15,-,TGTGCCAGCAGCAAATATAACAGGTGGAACACTGAAGCTTTCTTT,CASSKYNRWNTEAFF
TRBJ1-6,TRBV27,-,14,-,TGTGCCAGCGCGCCCCGGGGGGCAAATTCACCCCTCCACTTT,CASAPRGANSPLHF
TRBJ1-1,TRBV6-1,-,14,TRBD1,TGTGCCAGCAGTGACTCAGGGGGAAACACTGAAGCTTTCTTT,CASSDSGGNTEAFF
TRBJ1-1,TRBV4-2,-,15,TRBD1,TGTGCCAGCAGCCTAACCCAGGGGGCGGGGACTGAAGCTTTCTTT,CASSLTQGAGTEAFF
TRBJ2-3,TRBV27,few,16,-,TGTGCCAGCAGGGAGACTTCCGGGACAAGCACAGATACGCAGTATTTT,CASRETSGTSTDTQYF
TRBJ1-2,TRBV6-5,-,13,TRBD1,TGTGCCAGCAGTTATTCAGGGGGCGATGGCTACACCTTC,CASSYSGGDGYTF
TRBJ1-1,TRBV7-9,-,14,-,TGTGCCAGCAGCTTATACAGTCATAACACTGAAGCTTTCTTT,CASSLYSHNTEAFF
TRBJ2-3,TRBV5-4,once,16,TRBD1,TGTGCCAGCAGCTTGGGGGGACAGGGTAGGGCAGATACGCAGTATTTT,CASSLGGQGRADTQYF
TRBJ2-1,TRBV5-3,few,15,TRBD2,TGTGCCAGAAGCTTGGTACTAGCGGGGTTGAATGAGCAGTTCTTC,CARSLVLAGLNEQFF
TRBJ1-2,TRBV6-6,-,14,TRBD1,TGTACCAGCAGTATGCTGACAGGGGGTAATGGCTACACCTTC,CTSSMLTGGNGYTF
TRBJ1-4,TRBV5-1,-,15,-,TGCGCCAGCAGCTTGGTGGGGGAGGTTTATGAAAAACTGTTTTTT,CASSLVGEVYEKLFF
TRBJ1-1,TRBV11-2,-,17,TRBD1,TGTGTCAGCAGCTCCCCTGAGAAGGGGGCTGGTTTCGCTGAAGCTTTCTTT,CVSSSPEKGAGFAEAFF
TRBJ1-1,TRBV28,-,15,TRBD1,TGTGCCAGCAGTTTACAGGGGGCAGGTGGCACTGAAGCTTTCTTT,CASSLQGAGGTEAFF
TRBJ1-1,TRBV11-1,-,14,-,TGTGCCAGCAGATTAGGACAGCAGAACACTGAAGCTTTCTTT,CASRLGQQNTEAFF
TRBJ2-1,TRBV5-5,few,16,TRBD2,TGTGCCAGCAGTTCAGGACTAGCGGGAGTATACCATGAGCAGTTCTTC,CASSSGLAGVYHEQFF
TRBJ2-1,TRBV7-2,-,13,TRBD1,TGTGCCAGCAGGACAGGGGGCTCGAATGAGCAGTTCTTC,CASRTGGSNEQFF
TRBJ1-4,TRBV7-7,-,13,TRBD1,TGTGCCAGCAGCTCAGGGGGAAATGAAAAACTGTTTTTT,CASSSGGNEKLFF
TRBJ2-1,TRBV7-8,-,16,TRBD2,TGTGCCAGCAGCTCCTTAGCGGGTGGGACTTACAATGAGCAGTTCTTC,CASSSLAGGTYNEQFF
TRBJ2-7,TRBV6-5,few,11,-,TGTGCCAGCAGGTTAAGTAGTGAGCAGTACTTC,CASRLSSEQYF
TRBJ2-7,TRBV5-6,-,15,-,TGTGCCAGCAGCTTGGAGGGGGGGCAAGGATACGAGCAGTACTTC,CASSLEGGQGYEQYF
TRBJ1-2,TRBV30,-,11,-,TGTGCCTGGAGTTCGGGGGGTGGCTACACCTTC,CAWSSGGGYTF
TRBJ1-3,TRBV5-6,few,15,-,TGTGCCAGCAGCCCGACACCCGGCTCTGGAAACACCATATATTTT,CASSPTPGSGNTIYF
TRBJ1-3,TRBV29-1,-,13,-,TGCAGCGCTTCGGGGGTCCTCGGAAACACCATATATTTT,CSASGVLGNTIYF
TRBJ1-6,TRBV6-1,-,15,TRBD1,TGTGCCAGCAGGCCACCGGGACAGGATAATTCACCCCTCCACTTT,CASRPPGQDNSPLHF
TRBJ2-3,TRBV5-1,-,15,TRBD2,TGCGCCAGCACCCCGGGACTAGCCCCAGTAGATACGCAGTATTTT,CASTPGLAPVDTQYF
TRBJ1-4,TRBV29-1,-,15,TRBD1,TGCAGCGTCGAGACAACAGGGGGCACTAATGAAAAACTGTTTTTT,CSVETTGGTNEKLFF
TRBJ2-7,TRBV30,-,14,TRBD1,TGTGCCTGGAGAAAATGGACAGGGCACTACGAGCAGTACTTC,CAWRKWTGHYEQYF
TRBJ1-5,TRBV25-1,-,16,TRBD1,TGTGCCAGCAGTGGGGGGGCAGGGGGCGCTTATCAGCCCCAGCATTTT,CASSGGAGGAYQPQHF
TRBJ2-7,TRBV27,-,15,-,TGTGCCAGCAGTCCCCAGACAGGGACTTCCTACGAGCAGTACTTC,CASSPQTGTSYEQYF
TRBJ2-5,TRBV30,few,15,TRBD1,TGTGCCTGGAGGGGACAGGGCGCTTACCAAGAGACCCAGTACTTC,CAWRGQGAYQETQYF
TRBJ2-5,TRBV5-1,few,13,-,TGCGCCAGCAGCTTGGGGCGGCAAGAGACCCAGTACTTC,CASSLGRQETQYF
TRBJ2-5,TRBV5-8,-,15,TRBD1,TGTGCCAGCAGAACGACAGGGGGGGGATGGGAGACCCAGTACTTC,CASRTTGGGWETQYF
TRBJ1-5,TRBV11-2,-,13,-,TGTGCCAGCAGACAGGGTGCATCCCAGCCCCAGCATTTT,CASRQGASQPQHF
TRBJ2-3,TRBV9,-,19,TRBD2,TGTGCCAGCAGCGTAGGCGGTAGCGGGGGGGCCGGGGGCACAGATACGCAGTATTTT,CASSVGGSGGAGGTDTQYF
TRBJ2-2,TRBV11-3,-,17,-,TGTGCCAGCAGCTTAGTCGGGGGACGCATGGCTACCGGGGAGCTGTTTTTT,CASSLVGGRMATGELFF
TRBJ2-2,TRBV19,-,16,TRBD2,TGTGCCAGTAGGATAGCGGGAGGGTTGAACACCGGGGAGCTGTTTTTT,CASRIAGGLNTGELFF
TRBJ1-2,TRBV5-4,-,15,-,TGTGCCAGCAGCTTGGGCGGGGGGCTGGACTATGGCTACACCTTC,CASSLGGGLDYGYTF
TRBJ1-1,TRBV6-5,-,13,-,TGTGCCAGCAGCGTGACAGAGAACACTGAAGCTTTCTTT,CASSVTENTEAFF
TRBJ2-7,TRBV7-6,-,16,TRBD1,TGTGCCAGCAGCTTAGCGGAAGGACAGGGGGCAGGGGAGCAGTACTTC,CASSLAEGQGAGEQYF
TRBJ2-7,TRBV7-2,-,15,TRBD2,TGTGCCAGCAGCTTTAGCTCCCAGGGAGGGAACGAGCAGTACTTC,CASSFSSQGGNEQYF
TRBJ2-1,TRBV11-3,-,17,-,TGTGCCAGCAGCTCTCCAGACAGTCGGCGGGGACACAATGAGCAGTTCTTC,CASSSPDSRRGHNEQFF
TRBJ1-1,TRBV7-8,-,12,-,TGTGCCAGCAGCCCCGTCTACACTGAAGCTTTCTTT,CASSPVYTEAFF
TRBJ2-1,TRBV14,many,14,TRBD2,TGTGCCAGCACAGCGGGAGGGCCGGGTAATGAGCAGTTCTTC,CASTAGGPGNEQFF
TRBJ2-6,TRBV9,-,16,-,TGTGCCAGCAGCGTAGGGGCAGGGTCTGGGGCCAACGTCCTGACTTTC,CASSVGAGSGANVLTF
TRBJ2-5,TRBV6-5,-,15,-,TGTGCCAGCAGTTACTCGAGGCTAGCCCAAGAGACCCAGTACTTC,CASSYSRLAQETQYF